These T cell receptor beta chains were read from a single sample in a study of cytomegalovirus exposure and HLA in healthy donors. Sequencing used immunoSEQ multiplex PCR; TCRdb keeps in-frame clones, though not all of them. The sample gives about 140,000 clones, 88% of which show up once; 0.45% to 0.55% is in the top ten. Material for sequencing was PBMCs. The source of these receptors is a woman between 40 and 50 years old in good health and CMV-seronegative. The CDR3 runs from the conserved cysteine through the conserved F or W. The D gene is left open where the match is weak. Only some rows state a clone size, as once, few, many or a class for expanded clones.

J gene | V gene | D gene | clone size | CDR3 protein | CDR3 DNA
TRBJ2-3 | TRBV5-1 | TRBD2 | NA | CASSLDAREVTDTQYF | TGCGCCAGCAGCTTGGATGCGCGGGAGGTCACAGATACGCAGTATTTT
TRBJ2-7 | TRBV7-2 | TRBD2 | NA | CASSGMAGLSREQYF | TGTGCCAGCAGCGGGATGGCGGGACTATCTCGCGAGCAGTACTTC
TRBJ2-1 | TRBV11-3 | TRBD2 | NA | CASSYLAGAYNEQFF | TGTGCCAGCAGCTACCTAGCGGGAGCTTATAATGAGCAGTTCTTC
TRBJ1-1 | TRBV7-9 | TRBD1 | NA | CASSYRTGDTEAFF | TGTGCCAGCAGCTACCGGACAGGGGACACTGAAGCTTTCTTT
TRBJ2-7 | TRBV5-4 | TRBD2 | NA | CASSTQAGVYNEQYF | TGTGCCAGCAGCACCCAAGCGGGGGTTTACAACGAGCAGTACTTC
TRBJ2-3 | TRBV9 | TRBD2 | NA | CASSVLAGVGGTDTQYF | TGTGCCAGCAGCGTATTAGCGGGAGTCGGGGGCACAGATACGCAGTATTTT
TRBJ1-2 | TRBV29-1 | TRBD1 | few | CSGAQGVNYGYTF | TGCAGCGGGGCGCAGGGGGTAAACTATGGCTACACCTTC
TRBJ1-1 | TRBV10-3 | NA | NA | CAISGGAGLESAFF | TGTGCCATCAGTGGGGGAGCAGGACTGGAGTCGGCTTTCTTT
TRBJ2-5 | TRBV7-2 | TRBD2 | NA | CASRNPRGAETQYF | TGTGCCAGCAGGAACCCGCGGGGGGCGGAGACCCAGTACTTC
TRBJ1-1 | TRBV9 | TRBD1 | NA | CASSGSLGQGAKAGTEAFF | TGTGCCAGCAGCGGCTCTTTAGGACAGGGGGCGAAGGCGGGCACTGAAGCTTTCTTT
TRBJ2-5 | TRBV5-1 | TRBD1 | NA | CASSHGTGGQETQYF | TGCGCCAGCAGCCACGGGACAGGCGGGCAAGAGACCCAGTACTTC
TRBJ2-1 | TRBV7-2 | TRBD2 | NA | CASRGGSLYNEQFF | TGTGCCAGCAGAGGCGGGAGCCTTTACAATGAGCAGTTCTTC
TRBJ2-2 | TRBV6-5 | NA | NA | CASSYPGGAGELFF | TGTGCCAGCAGTTACCCCGGAGGGGCCGGGGAGCTGTTTTTT
TRBJ1-3 | TRBV28 | TRBD1 | NA | CASSRTGDLRNTIYF | TGTGCCAGCAGTCGGACAGGGGACTTACGAAACACCATATATTTT
TRBJ2-7 | TRBV29-1 | TRBD2 | NA | CSVEFGLAGDGEQYF | TGCAGCGTTGAATTCGGTCTAGCGGGAGACGGGGAGCAGTACTTC
TRBJ2-7 | TRBV6-6 | TRBD1 | NA | CASSLPRTGGTWGQYF | TGTGCCAGCAGTTTACCTCGGACAGGCGGAACTTGGGGGCAGTACTTC
TRBJ1-4 | TRBV16 | NA | NA | CASSQSVEVRREKLFF | TGTGCCAGCAGCCAATCAGTTGAAGTACGTCGGGAAAAACTGTTTTTT
TRBJ2-1 | TRBV5-6 | TRBD2 | NA | CASSLVVSSGNNEQFF | TGTGCCAGCAGCTTGGTAGTCTCTAGCGGGAACAATGAGCAGTTCTTC
TRBJ1-5 | TRBV28 | TRBD1 | NA | CASSSRDSWGQPQHF | TGTGCCAGCAGTTCCCGGGACAGTTGGGGTCAGCCCCAGCATTTT
TRBJ2-6 | TRBV11-3 | NA | NA | CASSFGLLSSGANVLTF | TGTGCCAGCAGCTTCGGGTTACTTAGCTCTGGGGCCAACGTCCTGACTTTC
TRBJ2-7 | TRBV7-3 | TRBD1 | NA | CASSFGTGAYEQYF | TGTGCCAGCAGCTTCGGGACAGGGGCCTACGAGCAGTACTTC
TRBJ2-7 | TRBV6-1 | NA | NA | CASSEYVGDTLNEQYF | TGTGCCAGCAGTGAATACGTCGGGGACACCCTAAACGAGCAGTACTTC
TRBJ2-1 | TRBV7-6 | NA | NA | CASSVLAVSYNEQFF | TGTGCCAGCAGCGTCCTGGCGGTCTCCTACAATGAGCAGTTCTTC
TRBJ1-2 | TRBV13 | NA | NA | CASSLVATAYGYTF | TGTGCCAGCAGCCTCGTTGCGACTGCGTATGGCTACACCTTC
TRBJ1-1 | TRBV6-5 | TRBD1 | NA | CASSYEGQGYTEAFF | TGTGCCAGCAGTTACGAGGGACAGGGTTACACTGAAGCTTTCTTT
TRBJ2-2 | TRBV6-4 | TRBD2 | NA | CASSKGLAGLMSGELFF | TGTGCCAGCAGTAAGGGACTAGCCGGCCTCATGTCCGGGGAGCTGTTTTTT
TRBJ2-7 | TRBV4-3 | TRBD2 | NA | CASSQGGTSGSIEQYF | TGCGCCAGCAGCCAGGGGGGGACTAGCGGGAGTATCGAGCAGTACTTC
TRBJ2-5 | TRBV28 | NA | NA | CASSFGPETQYF | TGTGCCAGCAGTTTCGGTCCGGAGACCCAGTACTTC
TRBJ2-7 | TRBV20-1 | NA | NA | CSARSGYEQYF | TGCAGTGCTAGATCGGGGTACGAGCAGTACTTC
TRBJ1-4 | TRBV7-2 | NA | NA | CASSLNIEEKLFF | TGTGCCAGCAGCTTAAACATTGAAGAAAAACTGTTTTTT
TRBJ2-3 | TRBV27 | NA | NA | CASSLTGASYTDTQYF | TGTGCCAGCAGTCTAACCGGAGCATCCTACACAGATACGCAGTATTTT
TRBJ2-7 | TRBV5-1 | NA | NA | CASSLVDPSSYEQYF | TGCGCCAGCAGCTTGGTAGACCCTAGCTCCTACGAGCAGTACTTC
TRBJ1-1 | TRBV5-4 | NA | few | CASGPQGPEAFF | TGTGCCAGCGGGCCCCAGGGTCCTGAAGCTTTCTTT
TRBJ2-1 | TRBV6-5 | TRBD2 | NA | CASRSGSLEQFF | TGTGCCAGCAGGAGCGGGAGTCTTGAGCAGTTCTTC
TRBJ2-7 | TRBV6-6 | NA | NA | CASRVDRSYEQYF | TGTGCCAGCAGAGTCGACAGGAGCTACGAGCAGTACTTC
TRBJ1-1 | TRBV7-9 | NA | NA | CASSLLTEAFF | TGTGCCAGCAGCTTATTAACTGAAGCTTTCTTT
TRBJ1-6 | TRBV10-3 | NA | once | CAISESGGLYNSPLHF | TGTGCCATCAGTGAGTCCGGGGGGCTCTATAATTCACCCCTCCACTTT
TRBJ2-7 | TRBV9 | TRBD2 | NA | CASSAHGGLATPEQYF | TGTGCCAGCAGCGCTCATGGGGGACTAGCGACACCTGAGCAGTACTTC
TRBJ1-6 | TRBV2 | TRBD1 | NA | CASSEMTGGSSPLHF | TGTGCCAGCAGTGAAATGACAGGGGGGTCGTCGCCCCTCCACTTT
TRBJ2-3 | TRBV6-5 | NA | NA | CASSYSTGDTQYF | TGTGCCAGCAGTTACTCGACAGGAGATACGCAGTATTTT
TRBJ2-5 | TRBV5-1 | NA | NA | CASSLGAEETQYF | TGCGCCAGCAGCTTGGGAGCCGAAGAGACCCAGTACTTC
TRBJ1-5 | TRBV19 | NA | NA | CASNWAVINSNQPQHF | TGTGCCAGTAATTGGGCCGTGATCAATAGCAATCAGCCCCAGCATTTT
TRBJ1-1 | TRBV9 | NA | NA | CASSVAGAGVNTEAFF | TGTGCCAGCAGCGTCGCAGGTGCAGGGGTGAACACTGAAGCTTTCTTT
TRBJ2-3 | TRBV9 | TRBD2 | few | CASSVALTGSAGSTDTQYF | TGTGCCAGCAGCGTGGCCCTTACCGGTTCAGCGGGGAGCACAGATACGCAGTATTTT
TRBJ1-4 | TRBV30 | TRBD1 | NA | CAWSRQGNEKLFF | TGTGCCTGGAGCCGACAGGGAAATGAAAAACTGTTTTTT
TRBJ2-7 | TRBV29-1 | TRBD1 | once | CSVLRQGNYEQYF | TGCAGCGTTTTAAGACAGGGAAACTACGAGCAGTACTTC
TRBJ2-7 | TRBV7-9 | NA | NA | CASSFPTSSYEQYF | TGTGCCAGCAGCTTCCCAACTAGTTCCTACGAGCAGTACTTC
TRBJ2-1 | TRBV27 | TRBD1 | NA | CASSLQGAAYNEQFF | TGTGCCAGCAGTTTACAGGGGGCCGCCTACAATGAGCAGTTCTTC
TRBJ1-2 | TRBV2 | NA | NA | CASTGEKVGGYTF | TGTGCCAGCACAGGCGAGAAGGTCGGTGGCTACACCTTC
TRBJ2-3 | TRBV5-4 | TRBD2 | few | CASIPAGLVLTDTQYF | TGTGCCAGCATTCCCGCGGGACTAGTATTAACAGATACGCAGTATTTT
TRBJ2-7 | TRBV7-6 | NA | NA | CASSSYDRNYEQYF | TGTGCCAGCAGCTCCTATGACAGGAACTACGAGCAGTACTTC
TRBJ2-3 | TRBV19 | TRBD1 | NA | CASSRGQGTDTQYF | TGTGCCAGTAGTCGGGGACAGGGGACAGATACGCAGTATTTT
TRBJ2-7 | TRBV9 | NA | NA | CASSPQIGGYEQYF | TGTGCCAGCAGCCCCCAGATCGGGGGCTACGAGCAGTACTTC
TRBJ2-7 | TRBV20-1 | NA | NA | CSAGGVVEQYF | TGCAGTGCCGGGGGAGTCGTCGAGCAGTACTTC
TRBJ2-7 | TRBV18 | TRBD1 | NA | CASSNGQAYEQYF | TGTGCCAGCTCAAACGGACAGGCATACGAGCAGTACTTC
TRBJ2-5 | TRBV28 | NA | NA | CASGQVGEAQYF | TGTGCCAGTGGACAGGTGGGGGAGGCCCAGTACTTC
TRBJ2-2 | TRBV9 | TRBD2 | NA | CASSPIWREGSGELFF | TGTGCCAGCAGCCCCATTTGGCGGGAGGGATCCGGGGAGCTGTTTTTT